This T cell receptor (beta chain) was sequenced during a study of T cells in Graves' hyperthyroidism and ophthalmopathy. Study at large: Prior to any treatment, at the point of initial diagnosis, peripheral blood was collected.

Worth noting for this clonotype: Its antigen is undetermined. This may come from a read error, since a much larger clone is one base off.

Broader study findings: Blood also carried most thyroid clonotypes expanded above 0.001.

Template material for amplifying TCR beta CDR3 regions consisted of RNA transcripts. A set of HTBI primers served as the primers for a first-round RT-PCR of the TCR CDR3. TCRdb processed the multiplex PCR reads anew with MiXCR; each CDR3 protein has one entry. This repertoire shows 310,000 or so distinct CDR3 sequences, 17% found once; its top ten account for roughly 50%. Germline V CDR1 and CDR2: SGHTA, FQGNSA. The CDR3 extends over 16 amino acids. The sequence was collected from an older woman with Graves' ophthalmopathy. V and J are TRBV7-2 and TRBJ2-4; 7 nucleotides match TRBD1. Sequenced input: blood. The CDR3 here is CASSSARTGWGNIPYF. In DNA, the CDR3 is TGTGCCAGCAGCTCTGCAAGGACAGGTTGGGGGAACATTCCGTACTTC.